This T cell receptor (beta chain) was obtained from a study of identical twins. The CDR3 consists of 13 residues. The germline gives CDR1 SQVTM, CDR2 ANQGSEA. V was cut by 4 bases and J by 6 bases, with 13 bases left in between. TCRdb ran MiXCR on the 5' RACE reads and lists one entry per CDR3 protein. The sample includes about 190,000 distinct CDR3 sequences, around 15% seen only once; the top ten take 35% to 50%. The sample was also linked to a second study, of T cells expressing NK-cell markers. In that study: Clones of NKG2C+ T cells that had expanded were of unclear HCMV specificity.

The chain links TRBV29-1 to TRBJ2-1; a possible D gene is TRBD2 (7 bases). The receptor's source is a woman in her late teens or twenties in good health. The sequenced material came from CD8+ T cells sorted from blood. The CDR3 is CSVGGGGGNEQFF. CDR3 DNA: TGCAGCGTTGGGGGAGGGGGTGGCAATGAGCAGTTCTTC.